This is a list of T cell receptor beta chains from one sample in a study of type 1 regulatory T cells. TCRdb processed the reads anew with MiXCR; each CDR3 protein has one entry. The top ten hold roughly 8.3% of the sample, which has about 71,000 distinct CDR3 sequences, about 20% seen once. These receptors' targets are unknown. Material for sequencing was cultured type 1 regulatory T (Tr1) cells, either the whole culture or a sorted fraction (not recorded which). The source of these receptors is a human donor in good health. Each CDR3 is given with its conserved first and last residue. D genes are given only for firm matches. Only some rows state a clone size, as once, few, many or a class for expanded clones.

TRBV12-3/TRBV12-4,14,TRBJ2-1,TRBD2,few,CASSAQTSGNEQFF,TGTGCCAGCAGTGCCCAGACTAGCGGGAATGAGCAGTTCTTC
TRBV6-2/TRBV6-3,13,TRBJ1-2,.,few,CASSFRGNYGYTF,TGTGCCAGCAGTTTCAGGGGCAACTATGGCTACACCTTC
TRBV12-3/TRBV12-4,11,TRBJ2-7,.,.,CASSLGNEQYF,TGTGCCAGCAGTTTAGGGAACGAGCAGTACTTC
TRBV7-2,14,TRBJ2-4,.,few,CASSLASAKNIQYF,TGTGCCAGCAGCTTAGCTTCTGCCAAAAACATTCAGTACTTC
TRBV20-1,13,TRBJ2-5,TRBD2,few,CSAWTSGQETQYF,TGCAGTGCGTGGACTAGCGGGCAAGAGACCCAGTACTTC
TRBV29-1,13,TRBJ2-1,TRBD2,few,CSVRTSGSGEQFF,TGCAGCGTTCGGACTAGCGGGAGTGGTGAGCAGTTCTTC
TRBV7-9,12,TRBJ2-7,.,few,CASSYERGEEYF,TGTGCCAGCAGCTACGAAAGAGGGGAGGAGTACTTC
TRBV6-2/TRBV6-3,13,TRBJ2-1,.,.,CASTRDSGPEQFF,TGTGCCAGCACACGGGACTCCGGGCCAGAGCAGTTCTTC
TRBV29-1,12,TRBJ2-1,TRBD2,few,CSVRAGVHEQFF,TGCAGCGTAAGAGCGGGAGTTCATGAGCAGTTCTTC
TRBV10-3,19,TRBJ2-6,TRBD1,.,CAISGPGQGARSGANVLTF,TGTGCCATCAGCGGTCCGGGACAGGGGGCCAGGTCTGGGGCCAACGTCCTGACTTTC
TRBV25-1,15,TRBJ1-4,.,few,CASSEYLGGNEKLFF,TGTGCCAGCAGTGAATACTTAGGGGGAAATGAAAAACTGTTTTTT
TRBV11-2,16,TRBJ2-5,TRBD2,.,CASSPGAGVGQETQYF,TGTGCCAGCAGCCCGGGAGCGGGAGTTGGCCAAGAGACCCAGTACTTC
TRBV20-1,15,TRBJ2-1,TRBD1,few,CSARSPDRGGNEQFF,TGCAGTGCTAGAAGCCCGGACAGGGGTGGCAATGAGCAGTTCTTC
TRBV15,14,TRBJ2-7,.,.,CATSRYRVAYEQYF,TGTGCCACCAGCAGATACAGGGTTGCCTACGAGCAGTACTTC
TRBV20-1,13,TRBJ2-5,TRBD1,.,CSARTGPPETQYF,TGCAGTGCACGGACAGGGCCCCCAGAGACCCAGTACTTC
TRBV29-1,14,TRBJ2-1,TRBD2,.,CSVEVGRGVSGRFF,TGCAGCGTTGAAGTGGGGAGGGGAGTCAGCGGGCGTTTCTTC
TRBV6-1,17,TRBJ2-2,TRBD1,few,CASRVRRTGLRTGELFF,TGTGCCAGCAGAGTTAGACGGACAGGGCTACGGACCGGGGAGCTGTTTTTT
TRBV5-1,12,TRBJ1-1,.,.,CASSLAGDRAFF,TGCGCCAGCAGCTTGGCCGGAGATCGCGCTTTCTTT
TRBV29-1,13,TRBJ2-3,TRBD2,few,CSVSTGGWDTQYF,TGCAGCGTTAGCACCGGGGGGTGGGATACGCAGTATTTT
TRBV12-3/TRBV12-4,12,TRBJ2-3,.,many,CASTRNTDTQYF,TGTGCCAGCACACGTAACACAGATACGCAGTATTTT
TRBV10-3,15,TRBJ1-3,.,.,CAISESGQAGNTIYF,TGTGCCATCAGTGAGTCTGGCCAGGCGGGGAACACCATATATTTT
TRBV29-1,13,TRBJ1-1,.,.,CSVRPQENTEAFF,TGCAGCGTTAGGCCACAAGAGAACACTGAAGCTTTCTTT
TRBV12-3/TRBV12-4,14,TRBJ1-6,TRBD1,.,CGSSLTGDRSPLHF,TGTGGCAGCAGCCTGACAGGGGATCGGTCACCCCTCCACTTT
TRBV6-7,13,TRBJ2-2,.,few,CASQNPTPGELFF,TGTGCCAGCCAAAATCCAACACCGGGGGAGCTGTTTTTT
TRBV4-2,16,TRBJ1-5,.,.,CASSQLGDARDQPQHF,TGTGCCAGCAGCCAATTAGGCGACGCTCGGGATCAGCCCCAGCATTTT
TRBV20-1,15,TRBJ2-7,TRBD2,.,CSARGLAGGSYEQYF,TGCAGTGCCAGGGGGCTAGCGGGAGGATCCTACGAGCAGTACTTC
TRBV5-1,14,TRBJ1-1,.,many,CASSLARGDTEAFF,TGCGCCAGCAGCTTGGCCCGGGGGGACACTGAAGCTTTCTTT
TRBV7-2,15,TRBJ1-1,.,.,CASSTFAGRETEAFF,TGTGCCAGCAGCACATTCGCGGGGCGAGAGACTGAAGCTTTCTTT
TRBV20-1,14,TRBJ2-7,.,few,CSVKTGTGTYEQYF,TGCAGTGTTAAGACCGGGACTGGGACATACGAGCAGTACTTC
TRBV20-1,15,TRBJ2-7,TRBD2,few,CSASTGLAGSYEQYF,TGCAGTGCTTCGACGGGACTAGCGGGGTCCTACGAGCAGTACTTC
TRBV24-1,16,TRBJ2-2,TRBD2,few,CATSDPRSGRKEELFF,TGTGCCACCAGTGATCCACGTAGCGGGAGGAAAGAGGAGCTGTTTTTT
TRBV20-1,10,TRBJ2-1,.,many,CSPMDNEQFF,TGCAGTCCCATGGACAATGAGCAGTTCTTC
TRBV27,17,TRBJ1-1,.,.,CASSLFGGGNLNTEAFF,TGTGCCAGCAGTTTATTTGGAGGGGGTAACTTAAACACTGAAGCTTTCTTT
TRBV12-3/TRBV12-4,14,TRBJ1-6,TRBD1,.,CASSSGQLNSPPHF,TGTGCCAGCAGTTCGGGACAGTTGAATTCACCCCCCCACTTT
TRBV9,15,TRBJ2-5,TRBD1,few,CASSVEGTGVETQYF,TGTGCCAGCAGCGTAGAGGGGACAGGAGTAGAGACCCAGTACTTC
TRBV3-1,14,TRBJ2-3,.,.,CASSPSGSTDTQYF,TGTGCCAGCAGCCCCAGCGGGAGCACAGATACGCAGTATTTT
TRBV6-6,13,TRBJ2-1,.,many,CASSPWTNNEQFF,TGTGCCAGCAGTCCTTGGACTAACAATGAGCAGTTCTTC
TRBV7-9,15,TRBJ1-4,TRBD1,few,CASSLSGTGNEKLFF,TGTGCCAGCAGCCTGTCCGGGACAGGGAATGAAAAACTGTTTTTT
TRBV27,14,TRBJ1-2,TRBD1,.,CASSFGDRAGSYTF,TGTGCCAGCAGTTTTGGGGACAGGGCCGGGAGCTACACCTTC
TRBV19,14,TRBJ2-2,.,many,CASSRTPNTGELFF,TGTGCCAGTAGTCGGACTCCTAACACCGGGGAGCTGTTTTTT
TRBV7-2,14,TRBJ2-7,TRBD2,few,CASSTGTSSYEQYF,TGTGCCAGCAGCACCGGGACTAGTTCTTACGAGCAGTACTTC
TRBV5-1,15,TRBJ2-1,TRBD2,.,CASSLVSGNYNEQFF,TGCGCCAGCAGCTTGGTTAGCGGGAACTACAATGAGCAGTTCTTC
TRBV14,15,TRBJ1-3,.,few,CASSRGWGSGNTIYF,TGTGCCAGCAGCCGCGGCTGGGGCTCTGGAAACACCATATATTTT
TRBV7-2,16,TRBJ2-5,TRBD2,.,CASSRHLREGQETQYF,TGTGCCAGCAGCCGCCATTTGCGGGAGGGACAAGAGACCCAGTACTTC
TRBV6-1,15,TRBJ1-6,.,few,CASSVGDGYNSPLHF,TGTGCCAGCAGTGTGGGGGACGGTTATAATTCACCCCTCCACTTT
TRBV28,12,TRBJ1-2,.,.,CASSLPYYGYTF,TGTGCCAGCAGTTTACCATACTATGGCTACACCTTC
TRBV5-1,15,TRBJ1-6,.,many,CASSREQGDNSPLHF,TGCGCCAGCAGCCGGGAACAGGGTGATAATTCACCCCTCCACTTT
TRBV20-1,13,TRBJ2-3,.,many,CSALRARADTQYF,TGCAGTGCGCTCAGGGCTCGTGCAGATACGCAGTATTTT
TRBV10-3,13,TRBJ2-1,.,few,CAIRSLGSNEQFF,TGTGCCATCAGATCACTAGGATCCAATGAGCAGTTCTTC
TRBV9,15,TRBJ2-2,.,.,CASNEGVVDGGELFF,TGTGCCAGCAACGAGGGAGTAGTGGATGGCGGGGAGCTGTTTTTT
TRBV30,15,TRBJ2-2,.,.,CAWSAFEANTGELFF,TGTGCCTGGAGTGCTTTTGAAGCGAACACCGGGGAGCTGTTTTTT
TRBV7-2,15,TRBJ2-5,TRBD2,many,CASSWTSGPQETQYF,TGTGCCAGCAGCTGGACTAGCGGGCCCCAAGAGACCCAGTACTTC
TRBV20-1,12,TRBJ2-3,.,few,CSARPPTDTQYF,TGCAGTGCTAGACCGCCCACAGATACGCAGTATTTT